Following are 22 T cell receptor beta chains from one sample sequenced in a study of Tregs in tolerant kidney transplant recipients. This table comes from immunoSEQ multiplex PCR, and its TCRdb copy is limited to in-frame clones, with some not included. The listing contains approximately 35,000 clones. The input for sequencing was CD8+ T cells from blood, taken before the transplant. The source of these receptors is a human donor who received a combined kidney and bone marrow transplant.

Concerning this clone: Read coverage stops 3 residues before the CDR3 terminus; the germline J gene supplies the remainder. The chain combines TRBV19 with TRBJ2-1; 9 positions agree with TRBD2. From germline, CDR1 is LNHDA and CDR2 SQIVND (reference sequence). This CDR3 is built from 15 residues. Trimming removed 9 bases from V and 0 bases from J; junction bases left unmatched: 6. CDR3 DNA, as far as it was read: TGTGCCAGCTCGCTAGCGGGGAGCTCCTACAATGAG. Its translation: CASSLAGSSYNE. In full, the CDR3 is CASSLAGSSYNEQFF.

As for this clone: The junction and the germline gene differ at one end; a read error may be behind it. The read ends 3 residues shy of where the CDR3 ends; the end is completed using the germline J gene. The rearrangement links TRBV7-1 to TRBJ2-1; 12 bases are a match to TRBD1. TRBV7-1 is treated as an ORF (open reading frame) with a function not yet certain. The CDR3 totals 20 residues. The DNA read from the CDR3 is TGTGCCAGCAGCCCAGCCGGGACAGGGGGCCCCTGGAGCTCCTACAATGAG. Amino acid sequence: CASSPAGTGGPWSSYNE. The whole CDR3 is CASSPAGTGGPWSSYNEQFF.

Concerning this clone: The read ends 3 residues shy of where the CDR3 ends; the end is completed using the germline J gene. The chain carries TRBV20-1 and TRBJ2-2; perhaps TRBD2 as D (7 bases). Trimming left V 5 bases short and J 1 base short, with 14 bases between. The germline V gene has CDR1 DFQATT and CDR2 SNEGSKA (reference sequence). The CDR3 sequence is 15 residues long. CDR3 protein: CSAQRGGLNTGELFF. The CDR3 DNA, read in part, is TGCAGTGCTCAAAGGGGGGGTTTGAACACCGGGGAG.

About this clone: The CDR3 end falls 3 residues outside the read, so it is completed with the germline J gene. V and J are TRBV6-2 or TRBV6-3 and TRBJ2-3, with unresolved D. Trimming stripped 6 bases from V and 6 bases from J, with 10 bases between. CDR3 length equals 12 residues. From germline, CDR1 is MNHEY and CDR2 SVGEGT. The part of the CDR3 DNA that was read is TGTGCCAGCAGGTACCCTCCGGATACG. Amino acid sequence: CASRYPPDT. The full-length CDR3 reads as CASRYPPDTQYF.

A remark on this clone: The observed sequence ends 3 residues before the CDR3 terminus, with the missing tail filled in from the germline J gene. The rearrangement joins TRBV13 to TRBJ2-7; TRBD2 matches at 9 bases. CDR3 length: 15 residues. V dropped 7 bases and J dropped 1; count of bases not matched to a gene: 8. Germline V gene data show CDR1 as PRHDT and CDR2 as FYEKMQ (reference sequence). CDR3: CASTSGLAGSYEQYF. The part of the CDR3 DNA that was read is TGTGCCAGCACCAGCGGGCTAGCGGGATCCTACGAG. Supplemented by reference TRBV13 and TRBJ2-7, the full variable domain reads AAGVIQSPRHLIKEKRETATLKCYPIPRHDTVYWYQQGPGQDPQFLISFYEKMQSDKGSIPDRFSAQQFSDYHSELNMSSLELGDSALYFCASTSGLAGSYEQYFGPGTRLTVT.

As concerns this clone: The CDR3 end lies 3 residues beyond the end of the read and is filled in from the germline J gene. This sequence joins TRBV5-6 and TRBJ1-1; a possible D gene is TRBD1 (5 bases). The CDR3 has 13 amino acids. Germline V gives CDR1 SGHDT, CDR2 YYEEEE. V was pared by 4 bases and J by 5 bases, with 12 bases between. The CDR3 protein is CASSRDSGTEAFF. The covered CDR3 bases are TGTGCCAGCAGCCGAGACAGCGGGACTGAA.

Concerning this clone: Read sequence stops 3 residues before the CDR3 end, and the germline J gene provides the missing end. V usage is TRBV7-8 and J usage is TRBJ2-7; TRBD1 matches at 7 bases. Looked up from germline, CDR1 is SGHVS and CDR2 is FQNEAQ. The CDR3 has 13 residues. J gave up 2 bases and V 6 bases, and 4 bases lay outside the gene matches. CDR3 protein: CASRGQSPYEQYF. The sequenced CDR3 bases are TGTGCCAGCAGGGGACAGTCTCCCTACGAG. The full variable domain, with the rest looked up from reference TRBV7-8 and TRBJ2-7, is GAGVSQSPRYKVAKRGQDVALRCDPISGHVSLFWYQQALGQGPEFLTYFQNEAQLDKSGLPSDRFFAERPEGSVSTLKIQRTQQEDSAVYLCASRGQSPYEQYFGPGTRLTVT.

To note about this clone: The read comes to an end 3 residues before the CDR3 does, leaving the germline J gene to fill in the end. V usage is TRBV14 and J usage is TRBJ2-7; no reliable D call. Germline CDR1 reads SGHDN; CDR2 reads FVKESK. CDR3 size: 12 residues. Trimming stripped 1 base from V and 2 bases from J, with 3 bases between. The CDR3: CASSQVAYEQYF. CDR3 bases read: TGTGCCAGCAGCCAAGTAGCCTACGAG.

The part of the CDR3 DNA that was read is TGTGCCAGCAGCTTGACTAGCGGGGGCACCTACGAG. Protein sequence: CASSLTSGGTYE. The whole CDR3 is CASSLTSGGTYEQYF. The V and J genes are TRBV7-2 and TRBJ2-7, with 12 bases that match TRBD2. The read falls 3 residues short of the CDR3 end, and the missing part is taken from the germline J gene. Germline V gene data show CDR1 as SGHTA and CDR2 as FQGNSA. V was clipped by 3 bases and J by 2 bases; unmatched bases: 2. CDR3 size: 15 residues.

On this clone itself: From the germline J gene comes the end of the CDR3, since the read stops 3 residues before it. V gene TRBV7-7 combines with J gene TRBJ2-7; 8 positions agree with TRBD2. The V gene end was trimmed by 5 bases and the J gene end by 2 bases; junction bases not matched to a gene: 5. Germline V gene sequence: CDR1 SSHAT, CDR2 FNYEAQ (reference sequence). The CDR3 runs to 14 residues. This chain's CDR3 is CASSPGLATYEQYF. Partial CDR3 DNA: TGTGCCAGCAGCCCCGGACTAGCCACCTACGAG.

As for this clone: Read data end 3 residues before the CDR3 end; the end is taken from the germline J gene. This chain uses TRBV13 with TRBJ2-7, with 8 bases identical to TRBD2. The CDR3 contains 20 residues. CDR1 and CDR2 (germline): PRHDT, FYEKMQ (reference sequence). The trim removed 5 bases at V and 2 bases at J, leaving 23 bases unmatched. CDR3 bases read: TGTGCCAGCAGCGGAGGCTCGGACGGGGTCTCTAGCGGGCTACCCTACGAG. It specifies CASSGGSDGVSSGLPYE. The entire CDR3 protein reads CASSGGSDGVSSGLPYEQYF.

To note about this clone: From the germline J gene comes the end of the CDR3, since the read stops 3 residues before it. J is TRBJ2-7 and V is TRBV5-1; D is unclear. CDR3 length equals 13 residues. CDR1 SGHRS and CDR2 YFSETQ come from the germline V gene. V gave up 1 base and J gave up 5 bases, with 10 bases separating them. The DNA read from the CDR3 is TGCGCCAGCAGCTTGATATGGGCCCACGAG. It is translated as CASSLIWAHE. The CDR3 reads in full as CASSLIWAHEQYF.

Concerning this clone: The read ends 3 residues before the CDR3 terminus; that terminus is restored from the germline J gene. This chain connects TRBV5-5 to TRBJ1-2, with a weak D call TRBD1 (6 bases). The length of the CDR3 is 15 residues. Germline lookup yields CDR1 SGHKS and CDR2 YYEKEE (reference sequence). This CDR3 reads CASSFGDKGTEGYTF. Incomplete CDR3 DNA: TGTGCCAGCAGCTTTGGGGACAAGGGTACGGAAGGC.

As regards this clone: The observed sequence ends 3 residues before the CDR3 terminus, with the missing tail filled in from the germline J gene. This chain connects TRBV6-2 or TRBV6-3 to TRBJ1-5, with TRBD1 identical over 7 bases. Germline V CDR1 and CDR2: MNHEY, SVGEGT. CDR3 length: 14 amino acids. V lost 7 bases to trimming and J lost 6 bases; unmatched junction nucleotides: 9. The CDR3 loop reads CASTGTESSQPQHF. The covered CDR3 bases are TGTGCCAGCACAGGGACAGAATCTTCTCAGCCC.

Turning to this clone: The CDR3 end falls 3 residues outside the read, so it is completed with the germline J gene. The rearrangement joins TRBV5-5 to TRBJ2-7, with D unresolved. The CDR3 length is 15 residues. The germline CDR1 and CDR2 sequences are SGHKS and YYEKEE (reference sequence). The V and J ends lost 4 bases and 3 bases respectively, with 17 bases between them. CDR3 bases read: TGTGCCAGCAGCCCCCGCGCACTCCCCATCTACGAG. Amino acids: CASSPRALPIYE. The entire CDR3 protein is CASSPRALPIYEQYF.

In the case of this clone: With the read ending 3 residues before the CDR3 end, the germline J gene is used to fill in that end. V gene TRBV11-3 combines with J gene TRBJ1-5; TRBD1 is a possible D gene (5 bases). The germline V gene has CDR1 SGHNT and CDR2 YENEEA. V lost 5 bases and J lost 1, with 12 bases in between. There are 15 residues in the CDR3. The sequenced part of the CDR3 DNA is TGTGCCAGCAGCCGGGGGACTCGAAGCAATCAGCCC. This encodes CASSRGTRSNQP. The full CDR3 protein is CASSRGTRSNQPQHF.

CDR3: CASSEGAGSYEQYF. The sequenced CDR3 bases are TGTGCCAGCAGTGAAGGGGCAGGGTCCTACGAG. The rearrangement uses TRBV6-1 and TRBJ2-7, with D possibly being TRBD1 (5 bases). The read gets to within 3 residues of the CDR3 end, and the germline J gene fills in the rest. V was shortened by 1 base and J by 1 base, with 8 bases between the two germline ends. Germline CDR1 and CDR2: MNHNS and SASEGT. There are 14 residues in the CDR3.

On this clone: The DNA ends 3 residues before the CDR3 does, and the rest of the CDR3 is filled in from the germline J gene. Distinct nucleotide sequences in the sample also encode this CDR3. The chain couples TRBV5-1 to TRBJ1-1; the D is unclear. V was pared by 0 bases and J by 4 bases, with 7 bases between. The CDR3 spans 13 residues. Germline V lookup: CDR1 SGHRS, CDR2 YFSETQ. The part of the CDR3 DNA that was read is TGCGCCAGCAGCTTGGGGGCTGGCACTGAA. Translation gives CASSLGAGTE. The CDR3, in full, reads CASSLGAGTEAFF.

Remarks on this clone: The CDR3 extends 3 residues past the end of the read, so its final part is completed from the germline J gene. V gene TRBV20-1 combines with J gene TRBJ2-1; 9 bases map to TRBD2. This CDR3 contains 15 residues. V lost 0 bases and J lost 4; bases outside the gene matches: 4. Germline lookup yields CDR1 DFQATT and CDR2 SNEGSKA (reference sequence). Incomplete CDR3 DNA: TGCAGTGCTAGAGAAGGGACTAGCCGTTACAATGAG. Encoded protein: CSAREGTSRYNE. The whole CDR3 region reads CSAREGTSRYNEQFF.

Turning to this clone: The read ends 3 residues early relative to the CDR3; the germline J gene fills the gap. The gene calls are TRBV6-1 and TRBJ2-7; no firm D call. Per the germline V gene, CDR1 is MNHNS and CDR2 is SASEGT. The CDR3 sequence is 15 residues long. V lost 0 bases and J lost 3, with 12 bases in between. CDR3 loop: CASSEAGTANYEQYF. The part of the CDR3 DNA that was read is TGTGCCAGCAGTGAAGCAGGCACAGCTAACTACGAG.

A remark on this clone: The sequence runs out 3 residues before the end of the CDR3; the remainder is reconstructed from the germline J gene. This chain links TRBV2 with TRBJ2-7, with 7 bases fitting TRBD1. Germline V gene sequence: CDR1 SNHLY, CDR2 FYNNEI. Trimming took 4 bases from V and 0 from J; bases not matched to a gene: 12. This CDR3 contains 17 residues. The CDR3 DNA, read in part, is TGTGCCAGCAGTGGGGGCACACAGGGGTCCAGCTCCTACGAG. Its protein is CASSGGTQGSSSYE. The entire CDR3 is CASSGGTQGSSSYEQYF.

A remark on this clone: The read comes to an end 3 residues before the CDR3 does, leaving the germline J gene to fill in the end. The chain joins TRBV19 to TRBJ2-1; 13 bases map to TRBD2. With V trimmed by 5 bases and J by 6 bases, 4 bases remained unmatched. The germline CDR1 and CDR2 sequences are LNHDA and SQIVND (reference sequence). The CDR3 is 15 amino acids. The CDR3 protein is CASSFGLAGVNEQFF. The CDR3 bases that were read are TGTGCCAGTAGTTTCGGACTAGCGGGAGTCAATGAG.